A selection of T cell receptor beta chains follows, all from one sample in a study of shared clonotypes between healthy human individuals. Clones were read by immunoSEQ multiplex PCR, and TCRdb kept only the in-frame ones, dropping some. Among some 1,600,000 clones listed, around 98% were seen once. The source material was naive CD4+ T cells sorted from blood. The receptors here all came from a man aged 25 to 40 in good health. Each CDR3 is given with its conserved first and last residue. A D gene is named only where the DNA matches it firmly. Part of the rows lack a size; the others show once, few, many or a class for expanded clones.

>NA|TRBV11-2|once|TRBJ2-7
CASSLGRSPAVDYEQYF
TGTGCCAGCAGCTTAGGGAGGTCCCCCGCCGTGGACTACGAGCAGTACTTC
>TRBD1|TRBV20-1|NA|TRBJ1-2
CGQGADYGYTF
TGCGGACAGGGGGCGGACTATGGCTACACCTTC
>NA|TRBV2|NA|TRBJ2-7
CASSDQGYEQYF
TGTGCCAGCAGTGATCAGGGATACGAGCAGTACTTC
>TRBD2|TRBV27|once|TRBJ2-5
CASSQTSGLAGRETQYF
TGTGCCAGCAGTCAAACATCGGGACTAGCGGGAAGGGAGACCCAGTACTTC
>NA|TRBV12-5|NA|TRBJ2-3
CASGLEIQNRHTQYF
TGTGCTAGTGGTTTGGAAATACAGAACAGACATACGCAGTATTTT
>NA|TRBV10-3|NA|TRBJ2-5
CAISDGRRETQYF
TGTGCCATCAGTGACGGGCGCCGAGAGACCCAGTACTTC
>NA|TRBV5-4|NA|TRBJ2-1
CASSPVYNEQFF
TGTGCCAGCAGCCCCGTATACAATGAGCAGTTCTTC
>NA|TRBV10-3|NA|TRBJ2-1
CAISVVAVNEQFF
TGTGCCATCAGTGTAGTAGCGGTCAATGAGCAGTTCTTC
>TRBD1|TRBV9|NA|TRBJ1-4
CASSVAGTAAEKLFF
TGTGCCAGCAGCGTCGCCGGGACAGCAGCTGAAAAACTGTTTTTT
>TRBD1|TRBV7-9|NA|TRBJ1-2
CASSSDRENFLGYTF
TGTGCCAGCAGCTCGGACAGGGAGAACTTCCTTGGCTACACCTTC
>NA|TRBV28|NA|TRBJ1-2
CASSFLYGSNSEGNYGYTF
TGTGCCAGCAGTTTCCTATATGGATCGAACAGTGAAGGGAATTATGGCTACACCTTC
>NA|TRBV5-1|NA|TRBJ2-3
CASRRSLDKDTQYF
TGCGCCAGCAGGCGTTCCCTAGATAAGGATACGCAGTATTTT
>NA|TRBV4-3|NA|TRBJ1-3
CASSQVVGQPGNTIYF
TGCGCCAGCAGCCAAGTGGTTGGGCAGCCAGGAAACACCATATATTTT
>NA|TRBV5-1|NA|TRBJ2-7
CASSFSQQGYEQYF
TGCGCCAGCAGCTTCTCCCAGCAGGGCTACGAGCAGTACTTC
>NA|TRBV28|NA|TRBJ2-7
CASSLSKGHPYEQYF
TGTGCCAGCAGTTTAAGTAAGGGGCACCCCTACGAGCAGTACTTC
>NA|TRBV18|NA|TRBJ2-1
CASHGTRGNNEQFF
TGTGCCAGCCACGGGACCCGGGGCAACAATGAGCAGTTCTTC
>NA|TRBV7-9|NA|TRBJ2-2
CASSPSDFGWRFTGELFF
TGTGCCAGCAGCCCTTCGGATTTTGGGTGGAGATTCACCGGGGAGCTGTTTTTT
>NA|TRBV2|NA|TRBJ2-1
CASSGRVRSYNEQFF
TGTGCCAGCAGTGGGAGGGTGAGGTCCTACAATGAGCAGTTCTTC
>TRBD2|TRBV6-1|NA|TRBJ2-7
CASSEGGGRVEQYF
TGTGCCAGCAGTGAAGGGGGCGGGAGGGTAGAGCAGTACTTC
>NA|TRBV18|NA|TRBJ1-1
CASSPPLGLNTEAFF
TGTGCCAGCTCACCACCCCTGGGGTTGAACACTGAAGCTTTCTTT
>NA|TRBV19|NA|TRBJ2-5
CASSLTAQQETQYF
TGTGCCAGTAGCTTAACTGCACAGCAAGAGACCCAGTACTTC
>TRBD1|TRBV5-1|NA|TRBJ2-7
CASGQGPYEQYF
TGCGCCAGTGGACAGGGCCCCTACGAGCAGTACTTC
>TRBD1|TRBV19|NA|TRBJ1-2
CASSPTGGDGYTF
TGTGCCAGTAGTCCGACAGGGGGCGATGGCTACACCTTC
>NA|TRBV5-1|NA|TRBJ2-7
CASSWGTSYEQYF
TGCGCCAGCAGCTGGGGGACTTCCTACGAGCAGTACTTC
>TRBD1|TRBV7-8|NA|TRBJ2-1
CASSKDRDRVYNEQFF
TGTGCCAGCAGCAAGGACCGGGACAGGGTGTACAATGAGCAGTTCTTC
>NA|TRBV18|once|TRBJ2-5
CASSPEEGTQYF
TGTGCCAGCTCACCAGAAGAGGGGACCCAGTACTTC
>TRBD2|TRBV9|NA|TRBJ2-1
CASSLLGSGLAGGNEQFF
TGTGCCAGCAGCCTGTTGGGGTCGGGACTAGCGGGAGGCAATGAGCAGTTCTTC
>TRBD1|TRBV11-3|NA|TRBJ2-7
CASSLDKMDWTGGGYEQYF
TGTGCCAGCAGCTTAGATAAGATGGACTGGACAGGGGGCGGGTACGAGCAGTACTTC
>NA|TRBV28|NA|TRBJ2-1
CASSLLNRVGNEQFF
TGTGCCAGCAGTTTACTAAACAGGGTCGGCAATGAGCAGTTCTTC
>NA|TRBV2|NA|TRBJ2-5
CASSGGLQETQYF
TGTGCCAGCAGTGGAGGACTGCAAGAGACCCAGTACTTC
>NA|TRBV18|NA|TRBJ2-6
CASSPLARSPSGANVLTF
TGTGCCAGCTCACCTTTAGCGAGGTCTCCCTCTGGGGCCAACGTCCTGACTTTC
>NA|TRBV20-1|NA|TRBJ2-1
CSARWDNEQFF
TGCAGTGCTAGATGGGATAATGAGCAGTTCTTC
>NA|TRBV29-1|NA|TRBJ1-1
CSVEKKQGNTEAFF
TGCAGCGTTGAAAAAAAACAGGGGAACACTGAAGCTTTCTTT
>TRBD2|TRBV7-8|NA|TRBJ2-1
CASAGGSYLDEQFF
TGTGCCAGCGCGGGAGGTTCGTATTTGGATGAGCAGTTCTTC
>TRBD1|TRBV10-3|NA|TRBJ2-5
CAISGGAGGRETQYF
TGTGCCATCAGTGGGGGAGCAGGGGGCAGAGAGACCCAGTACTTC
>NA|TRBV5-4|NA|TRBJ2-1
CASSFYRSSSYNEQFF
TGTGCCAGCAGCTTTTATCGTTCTAGCTCCTACAATGAGCAGTTCTTC
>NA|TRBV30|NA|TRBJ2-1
CAKTSPSNGNEQFF
TGTGCCAAGACTAGTCCCTCGAATGGCAATGAGCAGTTCTTC
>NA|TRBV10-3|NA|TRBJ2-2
CATQNTGELFF
TGTGCCACCCAAAACACCGGGGAGCTGTTTTTT
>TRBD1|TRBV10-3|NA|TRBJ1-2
CAIGNTGGAGNGYGYTF
TGTGCCATAGGAAACACAGGGGGCGCCGGGAATGGGTATGGCTACACCTTC
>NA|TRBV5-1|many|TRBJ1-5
CASSFEGDQPQHF
TGCGCCAGCAGCTTTGAGGGGGACCAGCCCCAGCATTTT
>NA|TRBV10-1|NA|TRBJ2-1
CASVRGGNYNEQFF
TGCGCCAGCGTACGTGGAGGAAATTACAATGAGCAGTTCTTC
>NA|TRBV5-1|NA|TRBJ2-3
CASSLEVTDTQYF
TGCGCCAGCAGCTTGGAAGTGACAGATACGCAGTATTTT
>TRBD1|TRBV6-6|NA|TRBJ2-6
CASSLLQGSGANVLTF
TGTGCCAGCAGTCTGCTACAGGGGAGTGGGGCCAACGTCCTGACTTTC
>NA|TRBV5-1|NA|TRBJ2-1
CASSFRVGSSYNEQFF
TGCGCCAGCAGCTTCCGGGTGGGGAGCTCCTACAATGAGCAGTTCTTC
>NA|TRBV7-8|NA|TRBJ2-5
CASSPGRGAETQYF
TGTGCCAGCAGCCCCGGGCGTGGGGCGGAGACCCAGTACTTC
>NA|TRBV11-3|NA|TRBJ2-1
CASSEGGEQFF
TGTGCCAGCAGCGAGGGAGGTGAGCAGTTCTTC
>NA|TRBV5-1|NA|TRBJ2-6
CASSLVNRVGSGANVLTF
TGCGCCAGCAGCTTAGTAAACAGGGTCGGGTCTGGGGCCAACGTCCTGACTTTC
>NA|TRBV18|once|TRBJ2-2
CASSPRKDFYTGELFF
TGTGCCAGCTCACCACGGAAGGACTTCTACACCGGGGAGCTGTTTTTT
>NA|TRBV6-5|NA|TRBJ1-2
CASSFSGSYGYTF
TGTGCCAGCAGCTTTAGTGGATCCTATGGCTACACCTTC
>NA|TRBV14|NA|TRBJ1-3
CASSTLNSGNTIYF
TGTGCCAGCAGCACTCTCAACTCTGGAAACACCATATATTTT
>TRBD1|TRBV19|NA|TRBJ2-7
CASRFTGGGMEQYF
TGTGCCAGTCGTTTCACAGGGGGAGGAATGGAGCAGTACTTC
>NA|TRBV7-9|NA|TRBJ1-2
CASSFSGIPGYGYTF
TGTGCCAGCAGCTTTAGTGGAATCCCAGGGTATGGCTACACCTTC
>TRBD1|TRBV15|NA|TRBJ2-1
CATSNFRGLNEQFF
TGTGCCACCAGCAATTTCAGGGGGCTTAATGAGCAGTTCTTC
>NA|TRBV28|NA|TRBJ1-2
CASSLVGSGWVDGYTF
TGTGCCAGCAGTTTAGTTGGGTCGGGATGGGTGGATGGCTACACCTTC
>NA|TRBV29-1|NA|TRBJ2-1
CSVPDNEQFF
TGCAGCGTCCCAGACAATGAGCAGTTCTTC
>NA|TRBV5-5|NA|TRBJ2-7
CASRSSGTPSYEQYF
TGTGCCAGCAGATCGAGCGGGACACCTTCCTACGAGCAGTACTTC